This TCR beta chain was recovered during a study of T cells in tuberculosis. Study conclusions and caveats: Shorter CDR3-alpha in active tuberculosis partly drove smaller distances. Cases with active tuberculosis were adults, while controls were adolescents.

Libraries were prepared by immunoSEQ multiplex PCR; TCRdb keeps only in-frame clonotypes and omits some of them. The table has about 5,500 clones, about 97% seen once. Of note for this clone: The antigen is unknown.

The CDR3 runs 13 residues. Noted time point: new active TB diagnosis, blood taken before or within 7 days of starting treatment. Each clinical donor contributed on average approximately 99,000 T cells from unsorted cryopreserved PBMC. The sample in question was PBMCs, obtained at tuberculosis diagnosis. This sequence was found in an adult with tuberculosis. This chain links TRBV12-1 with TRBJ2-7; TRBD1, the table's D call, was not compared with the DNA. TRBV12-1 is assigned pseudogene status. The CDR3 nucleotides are TGTGCCTCCAGGGGACAGGGTGACCACGAGCAGTACTTC. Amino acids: CASRGQGDHEQYF.